This T cell receptor (beta chain) was sequenced for a study of T cell repertoires in cytomegalovirus infection. At least ten counts were recorded for this clonotype. TCRdb re-called the reads with MiXCR, one entry per CDR3 protein. The data show some 160,000 distinct CDR3 sequences, roughly 15% seen once. Sequences were obtained from CD8+ T cells from PBMCs. The sequence was obtained from a human donor in good health (CMV status not recorded). Some clones in this sample may be carry-over from other donors' samples.

In DNA, the CDR3 is TGTGCCAGCAGTGAAGTTCTTTTTGAGCAGTTCTTC. Protein product: CASSEVLFEQFF. This sequence joins TRBV25-1 and TRBJ2-1; D not certain. Trimming shortened V by 2 bases and J by 9 bases, and 8 bases separated the two germline ends. The CDR3 consists of 12 residues. Germline V gene lookup returns CDR1 MGHDK and CDR2 SYGVNS.